Each of the 10 T cell receptor beta chains below was sequenced from the same sample in a study of graft-versus-host responses after intestinal transplantation. The antigens of these receptors remain unknown. Profiled with immunoSEQ multiplex PCR; TCRdb holds only in-frame clones, not every one. The table lists 45,000 to 60,000 clones, 92% of them singletons. The sequences come from unstimulated CD4+ T cells sorted from spleen or lymph node cells, collected before transplant. The source of these receptors is a human donor who was the organ donor for an intestinal transplant.

This rearrangement joins TRBV18 to TRBJ1-5; possibly TRBD1 for D (5 bases). V gave up 3 bases and J gave up 0 bases, with 12 bases separating them. CDR1 KGHSH and CDR2 LQKENI come from the germline V gene. The CDR3 is 16 amino acids. The CDR3 protein is CASSPGDPNSNQPQHF. The CDR3, as DNA: TGTGCCAGCTCACCGGGGGATCCCAATAGCAATCAGCCCCAGCATTTT.

The V and J genes are TRBV10-3 and TRBJ2-1, with no clear D. The germline CDR1 and CDR2 sequences are ENHRY and SYGVKD. The V end lost 7 bases, the J end lost 4 bases, and 11 bases lay between the germline ends. The CDR3 has 13 amino acids. In nucleotides, the CDR3 is TGTGCCATCATGCCTCCCCCTTACAATGAGCAGTTCTTC. It encodes CAIMPPPYNEQFF.

The chain has TRBV28 and TRBJ2-3; possibly TRBD2 for D (9 bases). The germline V gene has CDR1 MDHEN and CDR2 SYDVKM. The ends were cut back, 0 bases at V and 0 bases at J, with 16 bases in the middle. The CDR3 covers 18 residues. The CDR3 reads CASSLWDRAGGSTDTQYF. Here the CDR3 DNA reads TGTGCCAGCAGTTTATGGGACAGGGCGGGAGGGAGCACAGATACGCAGTATTTT.

The rearrangement joins TRBV7-3 to TRBJ2-3; D might be TRBD1 (6 bases). The germline V gene has CDR1 SGHTA and CDR2 FQGTGA. CDR3 length: 14 amino acids. The germline V and J ends were trimmed by 4 bases and 1 base, with 9 bases remaining between them. The CDR3 region has the DNA TGTGCCAGCAGCTACAGGGATCGCACAGATACGCAGTATTTT. Its translation is CASSYRDRTDTQYF.

This clone was observed a single time. The chain links TRBV19 to TRBJ2-7, with D uncertain. CDR1 and CDR2 from the germline V gene are LNHDA and SQIVND (reference sequence). This CDR3 contains 14 residues. The germline V and J ends were trimmed by 3 bases and 0 bases, with 9 bases remaining between them. DNA of the CDR3: TGTGCCAGTAGTATCGGGCCGAGCTCCTACGAGCAGTACTTC. It codes for CASSIGPSSYEQYF.

This sequence joins TRBV30 and TRBJ1-1; D uncertain. CDR1 is GTSNPN, CDR2 SVGIG, per germline (reference sequence). The CDR3 contains 12 residues. V was cut by 4 bases and J by 4 bases, with 10 bases left in between. This CDR3 reads CAWMARGTEAFF. Written as DNA, the CDR3 is TGTGCCTGGATGGCGAGAGGCACTGAAGCTTTCTTT. The full variable domain, completed using reference TRBV30 and TRBJ1-1, is SQTIHQWPATLVQPVGSPLSLECTVEGTSNPNLYWYRQAAGRGLQLLFYSVGIGQISSEVPQNLSASRPQDRQFILSSKKLLLSDSGFYLCAWMARGTEAFFGQGTRLTVV.

This clone was seen just once. The chain carries TRBV6-5 and TRBJ2-5, with D unclear. The V end lost 2 bases, the J end lost 4 bases, and 2 bases lay between the germline ends. The CDR3 length is 11 residues. CDR1 and CDR2 (germline): MNHEY, SVGAGI. CDR3 in amino acids: CASSYRETQYF. Written as DNA, the CDR3 is TGTGCCAGCAGTTACAGAGAGACCCAGTACTTC.

The chain has TRBV7-2 and TRBJ2-5; D unresolved. V was trimmed by 4 bases and J by 5 bases, leaving 20 bases between them. The CDR3 covers 16 residues. Per germline, CDR1 SGHTA and CDR2 FQGNSA. The CDR3 DNA sequence: TGTGCCAGCAGCTCAAAAGTGGCTGTGCTCGGGGAGACCCAGTACTTC. Its translation is CASSSKVAVLGETQYF.

The rearrangement uses TRBV7-2 and TRBJ2-5; D gene ambiguous. This CDR3 comprises 14 residues. Germline CDR1 SGHTA, CDR2 FQGNSA. V gave up 1 base and J gave up 2 bases, with 8 bases separating them. The DNA of the CDR3 is TGTGCCAGCAGCTTAGACCCCTTTCAAGAGACCCAGTACTTC. It translates to CASSLDPFQETQYF.

This chain joins TRBV11-1 and TRBJ1-1; 7 bases line up with TRBD1. This CDR3 contains 15 residues. J was trimmed by 0 bases and V by 1 base; bases with no gene match: 2. Germline assignment: CDR1 SGHAT and CDR2 FQDESV (reference sequence). The CDR3 loop reads CASSLVTGVNTEAFF. The CDR3 nucleotides are TGTGCCAGCAGCTTAGTTACAGGGGTGAACACTGAAGCTTTCTTT. Full variable domain (outside the CDR3, taken from reference TRBV11-1 and TRBJ1-1): EAEVAQSPRYKITEKSQAVAFWCDPISGHATLYWYRQILGQGPELLVQFQDESVVDDSQLPKDRFSAERLKGVDSTLKIQPAELGDSAMYLCASSLVTGVNTEAFFGQGTRLTVV.